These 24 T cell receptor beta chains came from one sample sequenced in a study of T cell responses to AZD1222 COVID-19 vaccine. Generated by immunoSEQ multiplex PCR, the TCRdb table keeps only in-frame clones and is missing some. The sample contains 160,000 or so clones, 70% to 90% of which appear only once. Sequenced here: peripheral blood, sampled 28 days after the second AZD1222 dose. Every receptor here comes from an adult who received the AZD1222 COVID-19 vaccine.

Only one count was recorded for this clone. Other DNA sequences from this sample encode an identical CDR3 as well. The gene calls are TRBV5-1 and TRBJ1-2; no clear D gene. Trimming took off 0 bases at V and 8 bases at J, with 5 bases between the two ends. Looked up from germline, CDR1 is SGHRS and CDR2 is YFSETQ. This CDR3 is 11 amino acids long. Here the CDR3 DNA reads TGCGCCAGCAGCTTGGGGGGAGGCTACACCTTC. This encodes CASSLGGGYTF.

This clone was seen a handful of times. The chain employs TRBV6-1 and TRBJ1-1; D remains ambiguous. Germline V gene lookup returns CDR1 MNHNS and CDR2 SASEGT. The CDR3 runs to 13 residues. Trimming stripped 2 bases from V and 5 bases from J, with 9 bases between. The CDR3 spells CASSERWQTEAFF. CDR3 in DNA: TGTGCCAGCAGTGAACGGTGGCAGACTGAAGCTTTCTTT.

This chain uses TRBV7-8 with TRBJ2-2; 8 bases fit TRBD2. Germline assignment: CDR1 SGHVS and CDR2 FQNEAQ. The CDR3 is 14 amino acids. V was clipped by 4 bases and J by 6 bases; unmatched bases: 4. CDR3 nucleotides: TGTGCCAGCAGCTCCGGGGGGGGTTCCGGGGAGCTGTTTTTT. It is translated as CASSSGGGSGELFF.

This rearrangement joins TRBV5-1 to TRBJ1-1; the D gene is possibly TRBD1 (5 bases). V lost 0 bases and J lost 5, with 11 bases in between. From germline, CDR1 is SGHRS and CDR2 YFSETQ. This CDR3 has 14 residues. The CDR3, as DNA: TGCGCCAGCAGCTTGGCCGGCAGGGTAACTGAAGCTTTCTTT. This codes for CASSLAGRVTEAFF.

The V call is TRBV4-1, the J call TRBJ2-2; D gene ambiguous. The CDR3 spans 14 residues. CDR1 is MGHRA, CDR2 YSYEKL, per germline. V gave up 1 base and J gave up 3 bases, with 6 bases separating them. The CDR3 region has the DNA TGCGCCAGCAGCCAAGTAACAGACACCGGGGAGCTGTTTTTT. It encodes CASSQVTDTGELFF.

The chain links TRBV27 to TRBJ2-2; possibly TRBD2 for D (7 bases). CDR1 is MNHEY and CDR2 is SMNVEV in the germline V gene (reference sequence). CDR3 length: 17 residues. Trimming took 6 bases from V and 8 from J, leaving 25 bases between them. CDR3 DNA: TGTGCCAGCAGCCCCCAACTAGTAGGGGGGGCTGGAGGGGAGCTGTTTTTT. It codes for CASSPQLVGGAGGELFF.

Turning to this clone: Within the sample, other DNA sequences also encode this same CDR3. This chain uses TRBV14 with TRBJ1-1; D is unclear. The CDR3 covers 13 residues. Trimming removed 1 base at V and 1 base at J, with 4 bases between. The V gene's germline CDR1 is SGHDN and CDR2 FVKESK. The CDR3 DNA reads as TGTGCCAGCAGCCAAGGCGGGAACACTGAAGCTTTCTTT. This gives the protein CASSQGGNTEAFF.

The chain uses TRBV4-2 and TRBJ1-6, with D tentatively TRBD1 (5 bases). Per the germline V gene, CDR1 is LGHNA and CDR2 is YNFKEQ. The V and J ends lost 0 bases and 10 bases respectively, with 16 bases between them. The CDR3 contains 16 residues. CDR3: CASSQEPGIVGSPLHF. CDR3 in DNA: TGTGCCAGCAGCCAAGAGCCAGGGATTGTTGGGTCACCCCTCCACTTT.

CDR3 bases: TGTGCCATCAGTGAGTCCGGCAGCTACTATCATCTGTTTTTT. Translated, it gives CAISESGSYYHLFF. The chain carries TRBV10-3 and TRBJ1-4, with D unclear. V was clipped by 0 bases and J by 14 bases, with 16 bases between them. The CDR3 extends over 14 amino acids. CDR1 and CDR2 (germline): ENHRY, SYGVKD.

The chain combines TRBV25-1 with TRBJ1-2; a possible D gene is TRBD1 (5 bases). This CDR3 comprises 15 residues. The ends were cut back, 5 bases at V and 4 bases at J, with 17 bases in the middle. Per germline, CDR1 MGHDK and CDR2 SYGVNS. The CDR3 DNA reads TGTGCCAGCAGTCCACGGGGGTTCTTGGGCTATGGCTACACCTTC. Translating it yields CASSPRGFLGYGYTF.

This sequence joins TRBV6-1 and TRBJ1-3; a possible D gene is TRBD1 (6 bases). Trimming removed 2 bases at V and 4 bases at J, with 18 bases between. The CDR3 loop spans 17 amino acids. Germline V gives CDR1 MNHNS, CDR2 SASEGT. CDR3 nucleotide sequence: TGTGCCAGCAGTGAATATACAGGGTCCGGGCGAGGAAACACCATATATTTT. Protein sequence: CASSEYTGSGRGNTIYF.

CDR3 region: CASSLYRDISYEQYF. In DNA form, the CDR3 reads TGTGCCAGCAGTCTATACAGGGACATCTCCTACGAGCAGTACTTC. The chain links TRBV6-5 to TRBJ2-7, with a possible D match to TRBD1 (6 bases). The V gene's germline CDR1 is MNHEY and CDR2 SVGAGI. V was cut by 5 bases and J by 0 bases, with 14 bases left in between. There are 15 residues in the CDR3.

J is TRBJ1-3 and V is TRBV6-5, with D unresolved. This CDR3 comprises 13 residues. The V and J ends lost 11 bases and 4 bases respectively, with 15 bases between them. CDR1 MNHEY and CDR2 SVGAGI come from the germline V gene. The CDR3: CALVPGGGNTIYF. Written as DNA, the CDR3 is TGTGCCCTCGTCCCCGGAGGAGGAAACACCATATATTTT.

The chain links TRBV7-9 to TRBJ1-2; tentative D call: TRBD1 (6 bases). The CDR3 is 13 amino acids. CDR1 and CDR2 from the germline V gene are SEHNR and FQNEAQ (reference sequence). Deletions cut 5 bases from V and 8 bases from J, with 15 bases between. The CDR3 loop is CASSLGGVGGYTF. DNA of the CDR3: TGTGCCAGCAGCCTAGGGGGTGTCGGGGGCTACACCTTC.

The CDR3 DNA follows: TGTGCCAGCAGAGAGACAGGGGGGAATTCACCCCTCCACTTT. Translated: CASRETGGNSPLHF. V and J are TRBV6-5 and TRBJ1-6; 9 positions match TRBD1. Per the germline V gene, CDR1 is MNHEY and CDR2 is SVGAGI. V was pared by 6 bases and J by 7 bases, with 4 bases of the junction left unmatched. The CDR3 consists of 14 residues.

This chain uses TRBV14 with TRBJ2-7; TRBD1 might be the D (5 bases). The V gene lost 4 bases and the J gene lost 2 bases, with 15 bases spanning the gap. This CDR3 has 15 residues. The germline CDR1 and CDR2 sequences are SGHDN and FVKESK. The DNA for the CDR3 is TGTGCCAGCAGCCCCCAAGGGGTGGCAGCCTACGAGCAGTACTTC. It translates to CASSPQGVAAYEQYF.

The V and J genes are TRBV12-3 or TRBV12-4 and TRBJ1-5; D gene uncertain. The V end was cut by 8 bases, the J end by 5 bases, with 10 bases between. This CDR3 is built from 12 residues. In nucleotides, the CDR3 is TGTGCCAGCCAGCTAGGTTATCAGCCCCAGCATTTT. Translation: CASQLGYQPQHF.

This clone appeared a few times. The CDR3 region is CASAGTGGTEAFF. As DNA, the CDR3 is TGTGCCAGCGCCGGGACAGGGGGTACTGAAGCTTTCTTT. The V gene is TRBV2, the J gene TRBJ1-1; 11 bases line up with TRBD1. After removal of 8 bases from V and 5 bases from J, the junction contained 4 bases not matched to a gene. The germline gives CDR1 SNHLY, CDR2 FYNNEI. The CDR3 extends over 13 amino acids.

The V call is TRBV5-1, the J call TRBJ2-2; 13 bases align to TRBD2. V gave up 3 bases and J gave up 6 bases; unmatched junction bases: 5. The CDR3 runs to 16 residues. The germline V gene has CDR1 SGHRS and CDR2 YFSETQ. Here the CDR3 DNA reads TGCGCCAGCAGCTCCGGGACTAGCGGGGATTCCGGGGAGCTGTTTTTT. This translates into CASSSGTSGDSGELFF.

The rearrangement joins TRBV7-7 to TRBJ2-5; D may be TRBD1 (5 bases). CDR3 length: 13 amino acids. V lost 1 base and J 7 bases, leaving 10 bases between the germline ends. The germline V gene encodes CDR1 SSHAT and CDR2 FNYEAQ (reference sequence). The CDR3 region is CASSLGRDGTQYF. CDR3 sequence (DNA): TGTGCCAGCAGCTTAGGCAGGGATGGGACCCAGTACTTC.

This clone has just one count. The CDR3 spells CAWSLDRKGGYTF. CDR3 nucleotide sequence: TGTGCCTGGAGTCTGGACAGGAAGGGCGGCTACACCTTC. This sequence joins TRBV30 and TRBJ1-2; 7 nucleotides align to TRBD1. V shed 2 bases and J 8 bases; nucleotides not matched to a gene: 8. The CDR3 is made up of 13 amino acids. The germline gives CDR1 GTSNPN, CDR2 SVGIG (reference sequence).

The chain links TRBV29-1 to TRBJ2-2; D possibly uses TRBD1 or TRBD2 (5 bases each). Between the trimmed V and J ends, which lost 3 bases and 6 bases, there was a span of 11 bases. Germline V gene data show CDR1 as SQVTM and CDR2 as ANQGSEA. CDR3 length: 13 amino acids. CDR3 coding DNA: TGCAGCGTTGAGGAGGACATTGCCGGGGAGCTGTTTTTT. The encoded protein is CSVEEDIAGELFF.

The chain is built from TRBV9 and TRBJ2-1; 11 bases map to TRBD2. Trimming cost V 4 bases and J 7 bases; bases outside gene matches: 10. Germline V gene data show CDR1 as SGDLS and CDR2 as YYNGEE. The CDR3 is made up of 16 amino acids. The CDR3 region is CASSPLAGGYGNEQFF. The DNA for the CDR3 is TGTGCCAGCAGCCCTTTAGCGGGGGGGTACGGGAATGAGCAGTTCTTC.

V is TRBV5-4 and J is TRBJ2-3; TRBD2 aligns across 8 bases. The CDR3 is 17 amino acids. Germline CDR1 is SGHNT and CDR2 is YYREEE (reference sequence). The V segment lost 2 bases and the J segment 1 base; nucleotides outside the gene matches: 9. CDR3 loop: CASSFLRGGLGTDTQYF. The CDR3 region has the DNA TGTGCCAGCAGCTTCTTACGGGGGGGCCTAGGCACAGATACGCAGTATTTT.